Listed below are T cell receptor beta chains from one sample, sequenced in a study of shared clonotypes between healthy human individuals. Repertoires were generated with immunoSEQ multiplex PCR, while TCRdb's copy carries only in-frame clones and drops some. The table lists fewer than 2.5 million clones, approximately 94% of them singletons. Sequencing input: naive CD4+ T cells from PBMCs. All receptors derive from a man between 18 and 29 years old in good health. Some clones in this sample may be carry-over from other donors' samples. The CDR3 runs from the conserved cysteine through the conserved F or W.

TRBV5-5	TRBJ2-5	CASSRTGAQETQYF
TRBV4-2	TRBJ1-4	CASSPRFSGREEKLFF
TRBV7-2	TRBJ1-1	CASSSLIGGAFF
TRBV5-1	TRBJ1-1	CASSLDGAGVNTEAFF
TRBV9	TRBJ2-5	CASSPGETQYF
TRBV4-1	TRBJ1-1	CASSPATGPYTEAFF
TRBV7-2	TRBJ1-2	CASSFGPTYGYTF
TRBV28	TRBJ1-4	CASSFRSRPEKLFF
TRBV5-6	TRBJ1-2	CASSSGTGEVRGYTF
TRBV6-5	TRBJ2-7	CASSKDRVVVEQYF
TRBV30	TRBJ1-2	CAWSQGKYGYTF
TRBV6-6	TRBJ2-7	CASTSGTGLLGYEQYF
TRBV10-1	TRBJ2-7	CASSAGHLYEQYF
TRBV4-1	TRBJ1-2	CASSQGQYGYTF
TRBV19	TRBJ1-1	CASSKQGPGPEAFF
TRBV29-1	TRBJ2-1	CSVDRRRGRDEQFF
TRBV7-2	TRBJ1-5	CASSLAATAYQPQHF
TRBV15	TRBJ2-1	CATSQYGGGEQFF
TRBV30	TRBJ1-1	CAWSVMGHEAFF
TRBV4-3	TRBJ2-7	CASSQDGWRDTYEQYF
TRBV2	TRBJ1-2	CASSDHVNYGYTF
TRBV18	TRBJ1-5	CASSSGTVFNQPQHF
TRBV9	TRBJ2-1	CASSVGLRRPNEQFF
TRBV4-1	TRBJ1-1	CASSQGGGRLLEAFF
TRBV19	TRBJ1-1	CASSLEAPPGRTEAFF
TRBV11-1	TRBJ2-4	CASSPSAPGNIQYF
TRBV14	TRBJ2-5	CASSQASGETQYF
TRBV5-1	TRBJ2-5	CASSLRISGGQETQYF
TRBV5-1	TRBJ2-3	CASSFRGHSTDTQYF
TRBV28	TRBJ1-1	CASRSAINTEAFF
TRBV28	TRBJ1-2	CASKFQSGYGYTF
TRBV5-5	TRBJ2-5	CASSPARGRGETQYF
TRBV5-6	TRBJ1-1	CASRDDREGTEAFF
TRBV28	TRBJ2-7	CASSQPGQGTYEQYF
TRBV11-3	TRBJ2-2	CASSLESGTGELFF
TRBV28	TRBJ2-1	CASSLWGLRGEQFF
TRBV19	TRBJ1-5	CAGEDSNQPQHF
TRBV10-3	TRBJ2-3	CAIAGQSYSTDTQYF
TRBV5-1	TRBJ2-1	CASSLSAGSYNEQFF
TRBV28	TRBJ1-2	CASRLTGDYGYTF
TRBV5-6	TRBJ2-7	CASSTGTSGTYEQYF
TRBV7-3	TRBJ2-7	CASSPRLAGVYEQYF
TRBV28	TRBJ2-4	CATGGDIQYF
TRBV2	TRBJ2-5	CASSGQGVETQYF
TRBV2	TRBJ1-5	CASQFAGEHQPQHF
TRBV18	TRBJ2-3	CASSPTGTGMGNTQYF
TRBV5-1	TRBJ1-3	CASSQGQPGSGNTIYF
TRBV7-8	TRBJ1-5	CASSSGQGLNQPQHF
TRBV7-2	TRBJ1-1	CASSFQGSVTEAFF
TRBV27	TRBJ1-1	CASRKGGNTEAFF
TRBV6-5	TRBJ1-1	CASSYSDRKNTEAFF
TRBV28	TRBJ1-5	CASQDTNNQPQHF
TRBV15	TRBJ2-2	CATAGRSHTGELFF
TRBV14	TRBJ2-7	CASSQDLGSVSSYEQYF
TRBV27	TRBJ2-4	CASRPGLPNLAKNIQYF
TRBV5-5	TRBJ1-2	CASSPIRPTGGNYGYTF
TRBV5-1	TRBJ1-3	CASSLMGNLPGNTIYF
TRBV6-1	TRBJ2-5	CASSEGAGGGLETQYF
TRBV4-2	TRBJ2-5	CASRDSGVPPETQYF